The 8 T cell receptor beta chains in this list originate from one sample, sequenced in a study of low-dose radiotherapy and immunotherapy resistance in tumors. TRAV- and TRBV-specific primers, spanning alpha and beta chains, primed first-strand cDNA. TCRs were amplified for roughly 20 PCR cycles with a constant-region primer and V-primer adapter. TCRdb reprocessed the reads via MiXCR and lists one record per CDR3 protein. The sample carries some 60,000 distinct CDR3 sequences, 26% recorded once. Described time point: before trial treatment. Specimen: PBMCs, collected before treatment. Every receptor here comes from a male donor with rectosigmoid adenocarcinoma.

The rearrangement joins TRBV6-6 to TRBJ2-3; D ambiguous. The V gene lost 6 bases and the J gene lost 3 bases, with 7 bases spanning the gap. Germline CDR1 reads MNHNY; CDR2 reads SVGAGI (reference sequence). The CDR3 has 12 amino acids. DNA of the CDR3: TGTGCCAGCAGCCGAGGAACAGATACGCAGTATTTT. Translation: CASSRGTDTQYF.

This clonotype was seen repeatedly, ten times or more. This chain links TRBV6-8 with TRBJ1-2, with a weak D call TRBD1 (5 bases). The CDR3 is 14 amino acids. Germline CDR1 is MNHGY and CDR2 is SAAAGT. Trimming stripped 3 bases from V and 4 bases from J, with 12 bases between. The CDR3 sequence is CASSYRDGSYGYTF. DNA for the CDR3: TGTGCCAGCAGTTATAGGGACGGTTCCTATGGCTACACCTTC.

This clonotype was seen repeatedly, ten times or more. The rearrangement links TRBV28 to TRBJ2-3; 14 bases map to TRBD2. Germline values: CDR1 MDHEN, CDR2 SYDVKM. There are 17 residues in the CDR3. After removal of 5 bases from V and 4 bases from J, the junction contained 8 bases not matched to a gene. The CDR3 DNA is TGTGCCAGCAGTCCGCCGGGACTAGCGGGAGCTTCAGATACGCAGTATTTT. Amino acids: CASSPPGLAGASDTQYF.

There are a few counts of this clonotype. The J gene is TRBJ2-5, the V gene TRBV5-1, with TRBD2 matching 7 bases. V shed 3 bases and J 4 bases; nucleotides not matched to a gene: 12. This CDR3 is 16 amino acids long. The germline gives CDR1 SGHRS, CDR2 YFSETQ. CDR3 sequence reads: CASSSPRASGGETQYF. The CDR3 bases are TGCGCCAGCAGCTCGCCCCGGGCTAGCGGTGGAGAGACCCAGTACTTC.

This clonotype was seen more than once but under ten times. The limits of the CDR3 on the DNA are not certain, so only TCRdb's listed CDR3 is given. V gene TRBV4-3 combines with J gene TRBJ2-2; the DNA was not used to check the table's D call, TRBD1. The CDR3 has 18 amino acids, counting both end residues. Per the germline V gene, CDR1 is LGHNA and CDR2 is YSLEER. The CDR3 protein is CASSQVSAGGGELFFFFF.

This clonotype was detected many times. This chain connects TRBV19 to TRBJ1-6, with TRBD1 matching 11 bases. J was trimmed by 1 base and V by 6 bases; bases with no gene match: 8. CDR3 length equals 18 residues. Germline V gene sequence: CDR1 LNHDA, CDR2 SQIVND (reference sequence). The CDR3 coding sequence is TGTGCCAGTAGCAAGGGGACAGGGGGATCGTCCTATAATTCACCCCTCCACTTT. This codes for CASSKGTGGSSYNSPLHF.

This clonotype was picked up many times. The V gene is TRBV29-1, the J gene TRBJ2-1, with 9 bases lining up with TRBD2. The CDR3 is made up of 12 amino acids. V trimming: 7 bases; J trimming: 9 bases; junction bases outside the gene matches: 7. CDR1 is SQVTM and CDR2 is ANQGSEA in the germline V gene. As DNA, the CDR3 is TGCAGCGCCGCCCCAGCGGGGGGTGAGCAGTTCTTC. Amino acids: CSAAPAGGEQFF.

The chain couples TRBV28 to TRBJ2-7, with unresolved D. CDR1 is MDHEN and CDR2 is SYDVKM in the germline V gene. Trimming pared 7 bases from V and 0 bases from J, leaving 10 bases between. The CDR3 length is 13 residues. CDR3 protein: CASNRMFSYEQYF. The CDR3, as DNA: TGTGCCAGCAATAGGATGTTCTCCTACGAGCAGTACTTC.